One and the same sample provided the 4 T cell receptor beta chains below, sequenced in a study of CD8 T cells in ankylosing spondylitis. General study points: About 8 highly homologous variants made up a TCR beta motif, and this motif appeared characteristic of ankylosing spondylitis blood.

Their antigens remain unidentified. TCRdb independently ran MiXCR on the 5' RACE reads; one entry per CDR3 protein. The sample consists of fewer than 400,000 distinct CDR3 sequences, under 25% of them appearing once. The sample comprised blood, either unsorted or a sorted T cell fraction (not recorded which). The receptors were gathered from a male donor with ankylosing spondylitis.

This clonotype was counted only a few times. The gene calls are TRBV5-1 and TRBJ2-2; weak D call: TRBD2 (6 bases). CDR1 is SGHRS, CDR2 YFSETQ, per germline. V lost 2 bases to trimming and J lost 3 bases, with 14 bases between them. The CDR3 has 16 amino acids. In DNA form, the CDR3 reads TGCGCCAGCAGCTTTAGTACTGGCGGGGACACCGGGGAGCTGTTTTTT. Translation gives CASSFSTGGDTGELFF.

In its sample, this clonotype was seen many times. The V gene is TRBV7-2, the J gene TRBJ2-1, with a possible D match to TRBD2 (6 bases). With 5 bases removed from V and 0 bases from J, the gap between germline ends came to 17 bases. Germline CDR1 is SGHTA and CDR2 is FQGNSA. CDR3 length equals 17 residues. The CDR3 sequence is CASSATGTASSYNEQFF. The CDR3 region has the DNA TGTGCCAGCAGCGCTACCGGGACTGCTAGCTCCTACAATGAGCAGTTCTTC.

Only a few counts were recorded for this clonotype. The genes are TRBV7-8 and TRBJ1-6; 7 bases are shared with TRBD1. Trimming at V came to 5 bases and at J to 9 bases, leaving 7 bases not matched to a gene. The CDR3 is 14 amino acids. Germline assignment: CDR1 SGHVS and CDR2 FQNEAQ. Here the CDR3 reads CASSPDRRGSPLHF. Written as DNA, the CDR3 is TGTGCCAGCAGCCCGGACAGGCGAGGTTCACCCCTCCACTTT.

The chain has TRBV2 and TRBJ1-5, with D uncertain. Germline CDR1 is SNHLY and CDR2 is FYNNEI. CDR3 length: 11 residues. V was trimmed by 9 bases and J by 4 bases, leaving 7 bases between them. This chain's CDR3 is CASGFNQPQHF. In nucleotides, the CDR3 is TGTGCCAGTGGTTTTAATCAGCCCCAGCATTTT. The whole variable domain, remainder taken from reference TRBV2 and TRBJ1-5, is EPEVTQTPSHQVTQMGQEVILRCVPISNHLYFYWYRQILGQKVEFLVSFYNNEISEKSEIFDDQFSVERPDGSNFTLKIRSTKLEDSAMYFCASGFNQPQHFGDGTRLSIL.